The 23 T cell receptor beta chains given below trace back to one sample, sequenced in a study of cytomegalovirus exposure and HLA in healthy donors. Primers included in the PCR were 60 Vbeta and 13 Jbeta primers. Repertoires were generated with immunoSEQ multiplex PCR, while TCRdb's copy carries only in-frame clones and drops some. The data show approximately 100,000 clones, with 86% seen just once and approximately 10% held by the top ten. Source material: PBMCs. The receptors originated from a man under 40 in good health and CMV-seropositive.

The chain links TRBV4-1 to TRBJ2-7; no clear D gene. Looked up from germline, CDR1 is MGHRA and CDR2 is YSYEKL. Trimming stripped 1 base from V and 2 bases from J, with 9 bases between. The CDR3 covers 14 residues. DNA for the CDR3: TGCGCCAGCAGCCAAGTTGTCGCGACCTACGAGCAGTACTTC. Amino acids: CASSQVVATYEQYF.

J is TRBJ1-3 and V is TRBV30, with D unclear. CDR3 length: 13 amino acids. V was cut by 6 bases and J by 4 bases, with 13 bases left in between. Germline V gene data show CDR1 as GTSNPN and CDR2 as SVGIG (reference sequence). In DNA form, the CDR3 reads TGTGCCTGTAGGTGGGAGTACGGAAACACCATATATTTT. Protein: CACRWEYGNTIYF.

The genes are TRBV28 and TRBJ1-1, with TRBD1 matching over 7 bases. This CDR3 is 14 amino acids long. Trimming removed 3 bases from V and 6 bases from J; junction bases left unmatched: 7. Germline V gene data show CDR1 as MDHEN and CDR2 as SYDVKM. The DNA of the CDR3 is TGTGCCAGCAGTTTGGCCGACAGGGTGGCTGAAGCTTTCTTT. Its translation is CASSLADRVAEAFF.

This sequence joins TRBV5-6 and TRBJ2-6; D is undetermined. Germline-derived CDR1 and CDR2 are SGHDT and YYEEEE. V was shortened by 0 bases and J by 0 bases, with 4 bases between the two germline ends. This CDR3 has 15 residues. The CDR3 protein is CASSLGNSGANVLTF. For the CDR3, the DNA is TGTGCCAGCAGCTTGGGTAACTCTGGGGCCAACGTCCTGACTTTC. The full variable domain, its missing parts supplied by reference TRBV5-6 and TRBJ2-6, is DAGVTQSPTHLIKTRGQQVTLRCSPKSGHDTVSWYQQALGQGPQFIFQYYEEEERQRGNFPDRFSGHQFPNYSSELNVNALLLGDSALYLCASSLGNSGANVLTFGAGSRLTVL.

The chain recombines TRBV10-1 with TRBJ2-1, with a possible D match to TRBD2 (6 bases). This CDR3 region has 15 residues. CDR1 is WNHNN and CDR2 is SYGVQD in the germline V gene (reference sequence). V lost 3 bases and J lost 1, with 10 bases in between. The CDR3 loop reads CASSEREVSYNEQFF. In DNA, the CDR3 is TGCGCCAGCAGTGAAAGGGAGGTATCCTACAATGAGCAGTTCTTC.

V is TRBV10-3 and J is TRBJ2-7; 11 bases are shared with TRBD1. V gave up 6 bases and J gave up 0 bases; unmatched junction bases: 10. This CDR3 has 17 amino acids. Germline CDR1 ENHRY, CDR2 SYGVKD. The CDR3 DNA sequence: TGTGCCATCAGACCAACGGGGACAGGGGGGTTCTCCTACGAGCAGTACTTC. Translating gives CAIRPTGTGGFSYEQYF.

The CDR3 loop is CASSRSTGWGNTQYF. CDR3 bases: TGTGCCAGCAGCCGATCAACGGGGTGGGGAAATACGCAGTATTTT. The J gene is TRBJ2-3, the V gene TRBV27; possible D gene TRBD2, 5 bases. The germline gives CDR1 MNHEY, CDR2 SMNVEV (reference sequence). V was cut by 6 bases and J by 7 bases, with 20 bases left in between. CDR3 length: 15 residues.

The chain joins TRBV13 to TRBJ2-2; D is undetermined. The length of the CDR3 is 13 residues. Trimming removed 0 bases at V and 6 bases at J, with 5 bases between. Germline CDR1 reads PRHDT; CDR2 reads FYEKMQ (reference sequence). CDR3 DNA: TGTGCCAGCAGCTTAGGGGGCCCCGGGGAGCTGTTTTTT. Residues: CASSLGGPGELFF.

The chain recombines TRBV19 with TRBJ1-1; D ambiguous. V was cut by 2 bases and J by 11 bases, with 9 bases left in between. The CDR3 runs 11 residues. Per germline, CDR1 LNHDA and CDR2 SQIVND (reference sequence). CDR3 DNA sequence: TGTGCCAGTAGTATATGGGGAGAGGCTTTCTTT. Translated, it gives CASSIWGEAFF.

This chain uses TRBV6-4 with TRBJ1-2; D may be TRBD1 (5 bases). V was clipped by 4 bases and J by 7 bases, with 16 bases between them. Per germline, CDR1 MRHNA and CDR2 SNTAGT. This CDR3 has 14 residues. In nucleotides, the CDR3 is TGTGCCAGCAGTGCAGACGGACAAACCGGTGGCTACACCTTC. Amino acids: CASSADGQTGGYTF.

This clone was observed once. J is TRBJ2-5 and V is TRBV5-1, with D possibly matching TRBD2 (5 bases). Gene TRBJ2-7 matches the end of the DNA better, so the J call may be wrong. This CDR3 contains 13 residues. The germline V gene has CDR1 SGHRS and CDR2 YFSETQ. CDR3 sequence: CASRSRETYEQYF. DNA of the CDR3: TGCGCCAGCAGGTCAAGGGAGACCTACGAGCAGTACTTC.

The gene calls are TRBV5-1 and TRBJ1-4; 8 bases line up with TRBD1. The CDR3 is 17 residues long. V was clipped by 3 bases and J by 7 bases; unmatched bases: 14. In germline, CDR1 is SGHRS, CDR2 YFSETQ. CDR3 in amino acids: CASSSQPQGAEPEKLFF. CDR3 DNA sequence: TGCGCCAGCAGCTCACAACCCCAGGGGGCAGAGCCTGAAAAACTGTTTTTT.

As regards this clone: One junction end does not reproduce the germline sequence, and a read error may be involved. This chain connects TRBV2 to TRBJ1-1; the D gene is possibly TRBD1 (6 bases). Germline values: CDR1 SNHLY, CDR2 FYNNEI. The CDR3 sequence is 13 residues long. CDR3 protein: CASTLDRNTAAFF. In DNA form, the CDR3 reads TGTGCCAGCACTCTGGACAGAAACACTGCAGCTTTCTTT.

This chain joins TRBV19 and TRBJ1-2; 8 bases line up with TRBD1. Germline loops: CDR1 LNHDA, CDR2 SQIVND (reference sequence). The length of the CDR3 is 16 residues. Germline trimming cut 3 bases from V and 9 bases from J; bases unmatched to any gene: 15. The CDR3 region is CASSIDFHGTGGRYTF. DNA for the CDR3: TGTGCCAGTAGTATTGACTTCCACGGGACAGGAGGTCGCTACACCTTC.

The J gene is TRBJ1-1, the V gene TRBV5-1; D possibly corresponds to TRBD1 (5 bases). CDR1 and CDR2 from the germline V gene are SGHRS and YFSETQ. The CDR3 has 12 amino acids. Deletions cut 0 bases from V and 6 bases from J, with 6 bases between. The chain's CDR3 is CASSLGRAEAFF. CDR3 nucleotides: TGCGCCAGCAGCTTGGGCAGGGCTGAAGCTTTCTTT.

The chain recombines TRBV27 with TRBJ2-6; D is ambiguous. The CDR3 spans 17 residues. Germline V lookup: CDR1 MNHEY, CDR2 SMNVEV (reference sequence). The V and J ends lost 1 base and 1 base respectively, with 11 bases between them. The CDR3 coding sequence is TGTGCCAGCAGTTTATTTGGGCCCAGATCTGGGGCCAACGTCCTGACTTTC. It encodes CASSLFGPRSGANVLTF.

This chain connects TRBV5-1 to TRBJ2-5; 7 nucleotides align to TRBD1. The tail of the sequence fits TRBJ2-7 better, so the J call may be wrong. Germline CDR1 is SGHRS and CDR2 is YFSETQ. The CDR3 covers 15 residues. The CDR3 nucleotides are TGCGCCAGCAGCTTGGCACAGGGGTCGTCGTACGAGCAGTACTTC. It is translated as CASSLAQGSSYEQYF.

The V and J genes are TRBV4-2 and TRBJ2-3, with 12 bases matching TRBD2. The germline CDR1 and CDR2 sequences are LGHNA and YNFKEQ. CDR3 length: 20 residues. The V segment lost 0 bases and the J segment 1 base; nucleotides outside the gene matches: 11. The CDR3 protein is CASSQDLRLAGAWGTDTQYF. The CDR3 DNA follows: TGTGCCAGCAGCCAAGATCTACGACTAGCGGGAGCGTGGGGCACAGATACGCAGTATTTT.

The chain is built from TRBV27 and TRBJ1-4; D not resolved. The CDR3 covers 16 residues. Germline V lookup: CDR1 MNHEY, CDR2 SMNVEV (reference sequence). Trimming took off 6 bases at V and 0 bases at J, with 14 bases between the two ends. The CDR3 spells CASRIPSQTTNEKLFF. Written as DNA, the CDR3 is TGTGCCAGCAGGATCCCTTCACAGACAACTAATGAAAAACTGTTTTTT.

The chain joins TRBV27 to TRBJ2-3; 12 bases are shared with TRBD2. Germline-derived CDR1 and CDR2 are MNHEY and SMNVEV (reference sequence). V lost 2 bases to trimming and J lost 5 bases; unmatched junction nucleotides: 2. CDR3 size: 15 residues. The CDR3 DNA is TGTGCCAGCAGTTTAGCGACTAGCGGGAGAGATACGCAGTATTTT. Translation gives CASSLATSGRDTQYF.

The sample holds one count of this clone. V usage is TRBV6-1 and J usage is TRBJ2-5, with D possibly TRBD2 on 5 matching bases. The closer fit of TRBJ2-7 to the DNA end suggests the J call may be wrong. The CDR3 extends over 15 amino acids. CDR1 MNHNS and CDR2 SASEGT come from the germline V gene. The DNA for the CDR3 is TGTGCCAGCAGTGAACTAGCAGTTTTCTCCTACGAGCAGTACTTC. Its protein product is CASSELAVFSYEQYF.

The CDR3 DNA reads as TGTGCTAGTGGTTTGGGGCTAATCGGGGTTAGCACAGATACGCAGTATTTT. Protein sequence: CASGLGLIGVSTDTQYF. The genes are TRBV12-5 and TRBJ2-3, with D maybe TRBD2 (5 bases). CDR1 is LGHNT, CDR2 FRNRAP, per germline. V lost 1 base and J lost 0, with 14 bases in between. CDR3 size: 17 residues.

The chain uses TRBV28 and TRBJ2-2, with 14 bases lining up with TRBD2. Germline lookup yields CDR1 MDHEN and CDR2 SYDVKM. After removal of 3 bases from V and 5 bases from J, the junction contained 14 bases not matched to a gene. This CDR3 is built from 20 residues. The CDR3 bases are TGTGCCAGCAGTTTCCTCAGACTAGCGGGAGGGCTCTACTCGACCGGGGAGCTGTTTTTT. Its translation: CASSFLRLAGGLYSTGELFF.